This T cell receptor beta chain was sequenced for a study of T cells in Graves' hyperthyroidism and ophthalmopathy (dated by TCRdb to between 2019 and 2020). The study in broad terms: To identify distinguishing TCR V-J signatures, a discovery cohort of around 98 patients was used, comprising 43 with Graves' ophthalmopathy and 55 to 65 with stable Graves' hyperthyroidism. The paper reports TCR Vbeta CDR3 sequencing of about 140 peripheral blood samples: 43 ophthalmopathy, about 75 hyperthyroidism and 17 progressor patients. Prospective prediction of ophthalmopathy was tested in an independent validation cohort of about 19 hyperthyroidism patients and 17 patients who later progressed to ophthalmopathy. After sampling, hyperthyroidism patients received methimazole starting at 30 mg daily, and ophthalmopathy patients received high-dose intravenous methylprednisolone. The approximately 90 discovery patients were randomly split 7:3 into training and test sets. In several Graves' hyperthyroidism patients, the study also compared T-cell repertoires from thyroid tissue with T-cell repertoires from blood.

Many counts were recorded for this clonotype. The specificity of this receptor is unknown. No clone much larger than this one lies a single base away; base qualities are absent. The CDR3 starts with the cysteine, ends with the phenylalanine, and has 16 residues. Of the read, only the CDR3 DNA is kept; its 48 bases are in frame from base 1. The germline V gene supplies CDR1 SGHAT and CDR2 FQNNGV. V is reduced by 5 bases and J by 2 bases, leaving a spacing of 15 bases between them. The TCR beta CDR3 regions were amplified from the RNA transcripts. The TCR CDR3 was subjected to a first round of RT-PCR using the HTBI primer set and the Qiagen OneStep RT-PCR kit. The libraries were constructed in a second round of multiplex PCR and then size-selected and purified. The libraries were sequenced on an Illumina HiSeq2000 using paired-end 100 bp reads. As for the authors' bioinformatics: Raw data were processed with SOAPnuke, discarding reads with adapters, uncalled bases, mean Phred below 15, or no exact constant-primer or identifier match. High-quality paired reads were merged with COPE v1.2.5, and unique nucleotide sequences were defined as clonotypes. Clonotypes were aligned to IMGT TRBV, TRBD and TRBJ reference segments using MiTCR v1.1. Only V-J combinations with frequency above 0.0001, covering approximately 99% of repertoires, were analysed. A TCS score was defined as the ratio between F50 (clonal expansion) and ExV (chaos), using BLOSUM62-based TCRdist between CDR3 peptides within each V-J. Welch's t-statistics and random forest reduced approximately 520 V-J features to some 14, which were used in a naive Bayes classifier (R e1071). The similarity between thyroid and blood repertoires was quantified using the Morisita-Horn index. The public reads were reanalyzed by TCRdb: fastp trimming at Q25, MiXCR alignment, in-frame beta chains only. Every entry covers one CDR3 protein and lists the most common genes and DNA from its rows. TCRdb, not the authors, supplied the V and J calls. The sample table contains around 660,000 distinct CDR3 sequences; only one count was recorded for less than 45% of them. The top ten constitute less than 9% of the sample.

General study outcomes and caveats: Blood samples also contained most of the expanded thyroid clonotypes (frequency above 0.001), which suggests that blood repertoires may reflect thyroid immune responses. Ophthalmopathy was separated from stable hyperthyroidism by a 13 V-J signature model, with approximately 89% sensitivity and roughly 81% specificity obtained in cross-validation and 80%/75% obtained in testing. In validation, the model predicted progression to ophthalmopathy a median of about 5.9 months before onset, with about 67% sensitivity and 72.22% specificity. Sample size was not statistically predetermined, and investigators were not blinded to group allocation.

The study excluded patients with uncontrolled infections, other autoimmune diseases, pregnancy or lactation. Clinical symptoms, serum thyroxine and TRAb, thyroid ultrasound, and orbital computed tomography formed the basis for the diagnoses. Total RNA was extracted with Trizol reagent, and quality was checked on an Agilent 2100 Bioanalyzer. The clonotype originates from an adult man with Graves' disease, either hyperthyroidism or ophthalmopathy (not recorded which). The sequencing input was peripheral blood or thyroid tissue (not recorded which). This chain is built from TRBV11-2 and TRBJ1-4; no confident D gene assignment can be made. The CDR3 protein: CASSHSLVRTNEKLFF. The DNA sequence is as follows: TGTGCCAGCAGCCATAGCCTCGTAAGGACTAATGAAAAACTGTTTTTT.